This T cell receptor beta chain was recovered during a study of metastatic and nonmetastatic thyroid tumors. TCRdb re-processed the PCR reads through MiXCR. The table has 15,000 to 20,000 clones, 25% to 35% seen once. The junction had 12 bases not matched to a gene; V was cut back by 0 bases and J by 5 bases. Germline CDR1 is MNHNS and CDR2 is SASEGT. CDR3 length: 17 residues. All patients were untreated before thyroid surgery. Sequencing was done on a sample of tumor tissue. This sequence originates from a female donor with papillary thyroid cancer or a benign thyroid nodule (not recorded which). Some clones in this sample may be carry-over from other donors' samples. The V gene is TRBV6-1, the J gene TRBJ2-7, with 8 bases lining up with TRBD1. The CDR3 loop is CASSEATLGQGKDEQYV. The CDR3 DNA reads as TGTGCCAGCAGTGAAGCGACCCTCGGACAGGGTAAGGACGAGCAGTACGTC.